The clone carrying this TCR beta chain was counted a single time. The target antigen is unknown. Baseline, cycle 4 day 1, and cycle 7 day 1 were the blood sampling points. The method was immunoSEQ multiplex PCR; TCRdb's version includes in-frame clones alone and lacks a portion of them. The sample holds tens of thousands of clones, roughly 80% seen once. The sample is drawn from a study of OX40 agonist ivuxolimab in advanced cancers. The overall study: Dosing consisted of intravenous ivuxolimab at 0.01 to 10 mg/kg every 2 weeks.

This CDR3 region has 14 residues. CDR1 and CDR2 (germline): GTSNPN, SVGIG (reference sequence). V dropped 4 bases and J dropped 0 bases, with 13 bases sitting between them. Study findings and constraints: Near-lowest levels of clonal expansion characterized partial responders at 0.1-3.0 mg/kg. Certain nonresponding patients likewise had low normalized T-cell clonal expansion.

This receptor was obtained from an adult with an advanced solid tumor such as melanoma, head and neck, liver or kidney cancer. The V gene is TRBV30, the J gene TRBJ2-7, with D perhaps matching TRBD2 (6 bases). The sequences come from CD4+ or CD8+ T cells sorted from blood, collected in a trial of the OX40 agonist ivuxolimab. CDR3 in DNA: TGTGCCTGGACCCCCCCCGGGGGCTCCTACGAGCAGTACTTC. The encoded protein is CAWTPPGGSYEQYF. Supplemented by reference TRBV30 and TRBJ2-7, the full variable domain reads SQTIHQWPATLVQPVGSPLSLECTVEGTSNPNLYWYRQAAGRGLQLLFYSVGIGQISSEVPQNLSASRPQDRQFILSSKKLLLSDSGFYLCAWTPPGGSYEQYFGPGTRLTVT.